The 32 T cell receptor beta chains below all came from one sample that was sequenced in a study of PD-1 blockade in classical Hodgkin lymphoma. Time point in this sample: cycle 4 day 1 (C4D1), after six to seven weeks of nivolumab. All the patients suffered relapse after autologous stem cell transplantation, and brentuximab vedotin exposure differed. This table comes from immunoSEQ multiplex PCR, and its TCRdb copy is limited to in-frame clones, with some not included. The data contain some 48,000 clones, about 80% of them singletons. The sample here was peripheral blood mononuclear cells (PBMCs), taken before the fourth cycle of nivolumab. All receptors come from a human donor with classical Hodgkin lymphoma.

This clone was observed a single time. The rearrangement uses TRBV6-6 and TRBJ2-1; D not certain. V was shortened by 6 bases and J by 4 bases, with 19 bases between the two germline ends. CDR1 and CDR2 (germline): MNHNY, SVGAGI (reference sequence). The length of the CDR3 is 16 residues. As DNA, the CDR3 is TGTGCCAGCAGCAAACCGGCGGTAGCAGATTACAATGAGCAGTTCTTC. The encoded protein is CASSKPAVADYNEQFF.

CDR3 DNA: TGTGCCAGCAGTGAAAGTACTGGAGGAGTCGGTTATCAGCCCCAGCATTTT. This gives the protein CASSESTGGVGYQPQHF. The chain carries TRBV6-1 and TRBJ1-5; D not resolved. CDR1 and CDR2 from the germline V gene are MNHNS and SASEGT. V was clipped by 2 bases and J by 5 bases, with 19 bases between them. CDR3 length: 17 amino acids.

J is TRBJ2-2 and V is TRBV7-2; D gene unclear. The CDR3 runs to 14 residues. Looked up from germline, CDR1 is SGHTA and CDR2 is FQGNSA. V was trimmed by 1 base and J by 1 base, leaving 4 bases between them. The CDR3 DNA reads TGTGCCAGCAGCTTAGGCCAGAACACCGGGGAGCTGTTTTTT. As protein: CASSLGQNTGELFF. Combining the CDR3 with reference TRBV7-2 and TRBJ2-2 gives the whole variable domain GAGVSQSPSNKVTEKGKDVELRCDPISGHTALYWYRQSLGQGLEFLIYFQGNSAPDKSGLPSDRFSAERTGGSVSTLTIQRTQQEDSAVYLCASSLGQNTGELFFGEGSRLTVL.

The gene calls are TRBV18 and TRBJ1-2; D is undetermined. V lost 0 bases and J lost 3, with 11 bases in between. Germline loops: CDR1 KGHSH, CDR2 LQKENI. The CDR3 sequence is 15 residues long. The CDR3 loop is CASSPPALPYYGYTF. DNA of the CDR3: TGTGCCAGCTCACCACCGGCTTTGCCCTACTATGGCTACACCTTC. Combining the CDR3 with reference TRBV18 and TRBJ1-2 gives the whole variable domain NAGVMQNPRHLVRRRGQEARLRCSPMKGHSHVYWYRQLPEEGLKFMVYLQKENIIDESGMPKERFSAEFPKEGPSILRIQQVVRGDSAAYFCASSPPALPYYGYTFGSGTRLTVV.

The chain joins TRBV4-1 to TRBJ1-6; D is unclear. The length of the CDR3 is 18 residues. Trimming left V 1 base short and J 6 bases short, with 19 bases between. In germline, CDR1 is MGHRA, CDR2 YSYEKL. CDR3 DNA: TGCGCCAGCAGCCAAGTAGCCCCGCATGGTACTCTTAATTCACCCCTCCACTTT. The encoded protein is CASSQVAPHGTLNSPLHF.

This sequence joins TRBV7-9 and TRBJ2-1; TRBD2 matches at 11 bases. The germline gives CDR1 SEHNR, CDR2 FQNEAQ (reference sequence). The CDR3 is made up of 14 amino acids. V shed 4 bases and J 9 bases; nucleotides not matched to a gene: 5. The CDR3 spells CASSSLAGGGEQFF. DNA for the CDR3: TGTGCCAGCAGCTCGCTAGCGGGGGGCGGTGAGCAGTTCTTC.

The CDR3, as DNA: TGTGCCAGCAGTTACCTATCGGATCAGCCCCAGCATTTT. Translated: CASSYLSDQPQHF. The chain recombines TRBV6-5 with TRBJ1-5; unclear D gene. The V gene's germline CDR1 is MNHEY and CDR2 SVGAGI. The length of the CDR3 is 13 residues. V lost 2 bases and J 5 bases, leaving 7 bases between the germline ends.

The chain employs TRBV5-5 and TRBJ1-1; D is ambiguous. The CDR3 covers 16 residues. In germline, CDR1 is SGHKS, CDR2 YYEKEE (reference sequence). V dropped 0 bases and J dropped 0 bases, with 12 bases sitting between them. The CDR3 DNA reads TGTGCCAGCAGCTTGGGGCACGGGAAGATGAACACTGAAGCTTTCTTT. Amino acids: CASSLGHGKMNTEAFF.

V is TRBV7-2 and J is TRBJ2-3; 14 bases are a match to TRBD2. Germline V lookup: CDR1 SGHTA, CDR2 FQGNSA. J gave up 4 bases and V 5 bases, and 8 bases lay outside the gene matches. This CDR3 is 17 amino acids long. The CDR3 reads CASSLRLAGGPPDTQYF. DNA of the CDR3: TGTGCCAGCAGCCTTCGACTAGCGGGGGGGCCCCCAGATACGCAGTATTTT.

The chain combines TRBV7-9 with TRBJ1-6; TRBD1 is a possible D gene (6 bases). The V gene's germline CDR1 is SEHNR and CDR2 FQNEAQ (reference sequence). The V and J ends lost 5 bases and 10 bases respectively, with 12 bases between them. There are 13 residues in the CDR3. The CDR3: CASSQTGISPLHF. The CDR3, as DNA: TGTGCCAGCAGCCAAACAGGGATATCACCCCTCCACTTT.

The chain couples TRBV28 to TRBJ2-3; 10 bases are a match to TRBD2. CDR1 and CDR2 from the germline V gene are MDHEN and SYDVKM. The CDR3 loop spans 15 amino acids. Germline trimming cut 5 bases from V and 1 base from J; bases unmatched to any gene: 3. CDR3 in DNA: TGTGCCAGCAGTGTAGCGGGGGGTCGCACAGATACGCAGTATTTT. It yields the protein CASSVAGGRTDTQYF.

The rearrangement uses TRBV7-9 and TRBJ2-3; D is undetermined. CDR3 length: 13 residues. V shed 10 bases and J shed 6 bases, with 17 bases lying between them. Germline loops: CDR1 SEHNR, CDR2 FQNEAQ (reference sequence). CDR3 loop: CATSLPPSDTQYF. The CDR3 nucleotides read TGTGCCACCTCTCTCCCCCCATCGGATACGCAGTATTTT.

The chain carries TRBV5-6 and TRBJ2-7; perhaps D is TRBD1 or TRBD2 (6 bases each). Trimming took 4 bases from V and 3 from J, leaving 26 bases between them. This CDR3 is built from 18 residues. Germline V gene lookup returns CDR1 SGHDT and CDR2 YYEEEE. CDR3 in DNA: TGTGCCAGCAGCACCATCGGGCAGTGGAAGGGGGGTGACTACGAGCAGTACTTC. As protein: CASSTIGQWKGGDYEQYF.

This clone has only a few counts. This sequence joins TRBV5-1 and TRBJ1-1, with 11 bases matching TRBD1. V gave up 3 bases and J gave up 1 base; unmatched junction bases: 2. In germline, CDR1 is SGHRS, CDR2 YFSETQ. The CDR3 has 15 amino acids. In nucleotides, the CDR3 is TGCGCCAGCAGCTCGGACAGGGGGCGGAACACTGAAGCTTTCTTT. Residues: CASSSDRGRNTEAFF.

This chain joins TRBV5-4 and TRBJ2-2, with TRBD1 identical over 8 bases. The CDR3 sequence is 16 residues long. Trimming at V came to 0 bases and at J to 7 bases, leaving 8 bases not matched to a gene. Germline V gene sequence: CDR1 SGHNT, CDR2 YYREEE (reference sequence). CDR3 residues: CASSLGGTGGNGELFF. CDR3 DNA sequence: TGTGCCAGCAGCTTGGGGGGGACAGGAGGGAACGGGGAGCTGTTTTTT.

The rearrangement uses TRBV5-1 and TRBJ2-4; 8 bases align to TRBD1. With V trimmed by 0 bases and J by 0 bases, 5 bases remained unmatched. CDR3 length equals 17 residues. CDR1 and CDR2 (germline): SGHRS, YFSETQ. As DNA, the CDR3 is TGCGCCAGCAGCTTGGGGACAGGGAGCCTAGCCAAAAACATTCAGTACTTC. Amino acids: CASSLGTGSLAKNIQYF.

The chain links TRBV7-9 to TRBJ2-5, with TRBD1 matching 11 bases. The CDR3 runs 15 residues. V trimming: 5 bases; J trimming: 4 bases; junction bases outside the gene matches: 6. The germline V gene has CDR1 SEHNR and CDR2 FQNEAQ (reference sequence). The CDR3 DNA reads TGTGCCAGCAGCGGACAGGGGGCTTCCGCAGAGACCCAGTACTTC. Amino acids: CASSGQGASAETQYF.

This clone was seen just once. Distinct nucleotide sequences in the sample also encode this CDR3. The chain couples TRBV5-1 to TRBJ2-3; a possible D gene is TRBD2 (6 bases). This CDR3 is built from 15 residues. Between the trimmed V and J ends, which lost 2 bases and 3 bases, there was a span of 13 bases. Germline-derived CDR1 and CDR2 are SGHRS and YFSETQ. The CDR3 reads CASSFGGVRTDTQYF. The CDR3 DNA reads as TGCGCCAGCAGCTTCGGGGGAGTAAGGACAGATACGCAGTATTTT.

This sequence joins TRBV4-1 and TRBJ2-3, with TRBD2 identical over 10 bases. This CDR3 spans 15 amino acids. The V gene's germline CDR1 is MGHRA and CDR2 YSYEKL. Trimming took 4 bases from V and 4 from J; bases not matched to a gene: 5. Written as DNA, the CDR3 is TGCGCCAGCAGCCTTCTAGCGGGAGCAGCAGATACGCAGTATTTT. Its protein product is CASSLLAGAADTQYF.

This clone was seen only once. The CDR3 loop reads CASSFPGWPNTGELFF. The CDR3, as DNA: TGTGCCAGCAGTTTCCCAGGGTGGCCGAACACCGGGGAGCTGTTTTTT. The V gene is TRBV28, the J gene TRBJ2-2; D perhaps matches TRBD1 (5 bases). From germline, CDR1 is MDHEN and CDR2 SYDVKM. This CDR3 has 16 residues. V lost 3 bases to trimming and J lost 0 bases, with 11 bases between them.

The chain links TRBV6-1 to TRBJ2-5, with 11 nucleotides matching TRBD2. The CDR3 length is 17 residues. The V segment lost 4 bases and the J segment 4 bases; nucleotides outside the gene matches: 11. The germline V gene encodes CDR1 MNHNS and CDR2 SASEGT. Here the CDR3 reads CASSVGLLAGARETQYF. CDR3 bases: TGTGCCAGCAGTGTTGGGTTACTAGCGGGGGCGCGAGAGACCCAGTACTTC.

The gene calls are TRBV6-6 and TRBJ2-7; D may be TRBD2 (6 bases). The CDR3 length is 16 residues. In germline, CDR1 is MNHNY, CDR2 SVGAGI (reference sequence). With 3 bases removed from V and 2 bases from J, the gap between germline ends came to 17 bases. DNA for the CDR3: TGTGCCAGCAGTTATGGCCCAGCGGAGGGGACCTACGAGCAGTACTTC. Its translation is CASSYGPAEGTYEQYF.

The chain couples TRBV7-3 to TRBJ2-5; D might be TRBD1 (5 bases). There are 15 residues in the CDR3. Germline V gene sequence: CDR1 SGHTA, CDR2 FQGTGA. V was cut by 5 bases and J by 1 base, with 14 bases left in between. CDR3 sequence reads: CASSPSWGSQETQYF. The DNA for the CDR3 is TGTGCCAGCAGCCCCTCATGGGGCAGCCAAGAGACCCAGTACTTC.

V gene TRBV10-3 combines with J gene TRBJ1-3; D call uncertain. The germline gives CDR1 ENHRY, CDR2 SYGVKD. Trimming shortened V by 2 bases and J by 0 bases, and 5 bases separated the two germline ends. This CDR3 comprises 14 residues. This CDR3 reads CAISERSSGNTIYF. Here the CDR3 DNA reads TGTGCCATCAGTGAGAGAAGCTCTGGAAACACCATATATTTT.

A single count supports this clone. The rearrangement links TRBV9 to TRBJ2-7; D is tentatively TRBD1 or TRBD2 (5 bases each). Trimming took off 0 bases at V and 2 bases at J, with 12 bases between the two ends. Germline V gene sequence: CDR1 SGDLS, CDR2 YYNGEE. The CDR3 contains 15 residues. Here the CDR3 reads CASSVGAGTPYEQYF. CDR3 bases: TGTGCCAGCAGCGTAGGGGCAGGGACGCCCTACGAGCAGTACTTC.

The chain carries TRBV11-3 and TRBJ2-5; no clear D gene. V was cut by 1 base and J by 5 bases, with 11 bases left in between. The CDR3 contains 14 residues. Germline V gene data show CDR1 as SGHNT and CDR2 as YENEEA. The CDR3 here is CASSLGRMGETQYF. CDR3 bases: TGTGCCAGCAGCTTAGGACGAATGGGGGAGACCCAGTACTTC.

V usage is TRBV7-6 and J usage is TRBJ2-5; 12 bases align to TRBD2. With 5 bases clipped from V and 5 bases from J, the junction kept 15 bases outside the gene matches. Germline-derived CDR1 and CDR2 are SGHVS and FNYEAQ. The CDR3 loop spans 18 amino acids. CDR3: CASSLLAGGPSAAETQYF. CDR3 in DNA: TGTGCCAGCAGCCTGCTAGCGGGAGGGCCAAGTGCGGCTGAGACCCAGTACTTC. The variable domain in full, with the rest retrieved from reference TRBV7-6 and TRBJ2-5, is GAGVSQSPRYKVTKRGQDVALRCDPISGHVSLYWYRQALGQGPEFLTYFNYEAQQDKSGLPNDRFSAERPEGSISTLTIQRTEQRDSAMYRCASSLLAGGPSAAETQYFGPGTRLLVL.

The CDR3 here is CASSPRQQETQYF. The CDR3 nucleotides read TGCGCCAGCAGCCCTAGACAGCAAGAGACCCAGTACTTC. The chain joins TRBV5-1 to TRBJ2-5, with D possibly matching TRBD1 (5 bases). V was clipped by 4 bases and J by 2 bases, with 9 bases between them. The CDR3 consists of 13 residues. Germline V lookup: CDR1 SGHRS, CDR2 YFSETQ.

The V gene is TRBV5-1, the J gene TRBJ1-2; TRBD1 aligns across 8 bases. CDR1 SGHRS and CDR2 YFSETQ come from the germline V gene. Losses at the gene ends were 4 bases for V and 1 base for J; bases not matched to a gene: 9. The CDR3 length is 16 residues. The CDR3: CASSPRDGQGNYGYTF. CDR3 DNA sequence: TGCGCCAGCAGCCCAAGAGATGGACAGGGTAACTATGGCTACACCTTC.

The genes are TRBV21-1 and TRBJ2-1; the table names TRBD2, a call not compared with the DNA. TRBV21-1 is flagged as a pseudogene. The CDR3 has 22 residues. CDR3 protein: CASSPQPEKRRESSGSNNEQFF. The CDR3 DNA sequence: TGTGCCAGCAGCCCTCAGCCAGAGAAGAGAAGGGAGTCTAGCGGGAGTAACAATGAGCAGTTCTTC.

The J gene is TRBJ2-5, the V gene TRBV23-1, with D perhaps being TRBD1 or TRBD2 (6 bases each). Being an ORF, TRBV23-1 has a function that is uncertain. V gave up 6 bases and J gave up 3 bases, with 20 bases separating them. CDR3 length: 16 residues. In DNA, the CDR3 is TGCGCCAGCAGGCGCCGGGGGCAGGGGAACAAAGAGACCCAGTACTTC. This gives the protein CASRRRGQGNKETQYF.

V usage is TRBV6-5 and J usage is TRBJ2-5; TRBD2 is a possible D gene (6 bases). Germline assignment: CDR1 MNHEY and CDR2 SVGAGI. Trimming pared 7 bases from V and 5 bases from J, leaving 11 bases between. This CDR3 contains 12 residues. CDR3: CASKGLEETQYF. The CDR3 DNA reads as TGTGCCAGCAAGGGACTTGAGGAGACCCAGTACTTC.